The rows below give T cell receptor beta chains drawn from one sample of a study of cytomegalovirus exposure and HLA in healthy donors. Repertoires were generated with immunoSEQ multiplex PCR, while TCRdb's copy carries only in-frame clones and drops some. This table has around 300,000 clones, roughly 88% appearing once. Sequenced: PBMCs. The receptors were gathered from a woman aged 18-35 years in good health and CMV-seronegative. Each CDR3 is given with its conserved first and last residue. The order of the fields is J gene, D gene, V gene, clone size, CDR3 protein, CDR3 DNA. D genes are given only for firm matches. A row's size may be missing; if present it is once, few, many or a size class.

j_call: TRBJ1-1; d_call: NA; v_call: TRBV5-4; clone_size: NA; cdr3_aa: CASSGGAQTNTEAFF; cdr3_nt: TGTGCCAGCAGCGGAGGTGCACAGACGAACACTGAAGCTTTCTTT
j_call: TRBJ2-7; d_call: TRBD1; v_call: TRBV2; clone_size: NA; cdr3_aa: CASIPRDRVMGEQYF; cdr3_nt: TGTGCCAGCATTCCGAGAGACAGGGTGATGGGAGAGCAGTACTTC
j_call: TRBJ1-5; d_call: NA; v_call: TRBV29-1; clone_size: NA; cdr3_aa: CSGAGAGQPQHF; cdr3_nt: TGCAGCGGAGCAGGGGCCGGACAGCCCCAGCATTTT
j_call: TRBJ1-5; d_call: NA; v_call: TRBV6-6; clone_size: NA; cdr3_aa: CASSYVAGWTNQPQHF; cdr3_nt: TGTGCCAGCAGTTACGTGGCGGGATGGACCAATCAGCCCCAGCATTTT
j_call: TRBJ2-2; d_call: TRBD2; v_call: TRBV5-1; clone_size: NA; cdr3_aa: CASSLEGAGWGGELFF; cdr3_nt: TGCGCCAGCAGCTTGGAAGGAGCGGGATGGGGCGGGGAGCTGTTTTTT
j_call: TRBJ1-5; d_call: NA; v_call: TRBV2; clone_size: NA; cdr3_aa: CASSGDTNQPQHF; cdr3_nt: TGTGCCAGCAGCGGGGATACAAATCAGCCCCAGCATTTT
j_call: TRBJ2-1; d_call: TRBD2; v_call: TRBV6-4; clone_size: few; cdr3_aa: CASSEGSGTYNEQFF; cdr3_nt: TGTGCCAGCAGTGAAGGTAGCGGGACTTACAATGAGCAGTTCTTC
j_call: TRBJ1-5; d_call: NA; v_call: TRBV19; clone_size: once; cdr3_aa: CASSMGGNQPQHF; cdr3_nt: TGTGCCAGTAGTATGGGGGGTAATCAGCCCCAGCATTTT
j_call: TRBJ1-2; d_call: TRBD1; v_call: TRBV5-1; clone_size: NA; cdr3_aa: CASSSRDRGPVF; cdr3_nt: TGCGCCAGCAGCTCCCGGGACAGGGGGCCCGTCTTC
j_call: TRBJ2-7; d_call: TRBD2; v_call: TRBV5-1; clone_size: NA; cdr3_aa: CASSLGVAGGPYEQYF; cdr3_nt: TGCGCCAGCAGCTTGGGGGTAGCGGGAGGGCCGTACGAGCAGTACTTC
j_call: TRBJ2-7; d_call: TRBD2; v_call: TRBV7-6; clone_size: NA; cdr3_aa: CASRASGSYEQYF; cdr3_nt: TGTGCCAGCAGGGCTAGCGGGAGTTACGAGCAGTACTTC
j_call: TRBJ2-7; d_call: NA; v_call: TRBV7-2; clone_size: NA; cdr3_aa: CASSLGSTHGSYEQYF; cdr3_nt: TGTGCCAGCAGCTTAGGGTCCACTCACGGTTCCTACGAGCAGTACTTC
j_call: TRBJ2-7; d_call: NA; v_call: TRBV4-2; clone_size: NA; cdr3_aa: CASSPGGESWLYEQYF; cdr3_nt: TGTGCCAGCAGCCCCGGGGGAGAGTCTTGGCTCTACGAGCAGTACTTC
j_call: TRBJ2-7; d_call: TRBD1; v_call: TRBV27; clone_size: NA; cdr3_aa: CASSSRDRSYEQYF; cdr3_nt: TGTGCCAGCAGCTCCAGGGACAGGTCGTACGAGCAGTACTTC
j_call: TRBJ1-2; d_call: TRBD1; v_call: TRBV4-3; clone_size: NA; cdr3_aa: CASSPRQGPNYGYTF; cdr3_nt: TGCGCCAGCAGCCCCCGACAGGGCCCTAACTATGGCTACACCTTC